A single TCR beta chain is shown here with its context. The CDR3 runs to 14 residues. Trimming shortened V by 5 bases and J by 7 bases, and 14 bases separated the two germline ends. Germline CDR1 is PRHDT and CDR2 is FYEKMQ (reference sequence). In the original processing: Scientists estimated how many nucleated cells there were by amplifying reference gene primers. Generated by immunoSEQ multiplex PCR, the TCRdb table keeps only in-frame clones and is missing some. The V and J calls and clone size were taken over from that table, and D and trimming were inferred from the DNA. This table holds some 240,000 clones, around 81% found once. In assigning cohorts, the study relied on participant-reported clinical history. This specimen belongs to a study of blood T cell repertoires in COVID-19. The overall study: From T cells, B-cell-depleted T cells, or PBMCs came the material, which was cDNA or gDNA.

The TCR comes from a man aged 50 to 59 who had recovered from COVID-19. The chain joins TRBV13 to TRBJ1-4; tentatively, D is TRBD1 (6 bases). Sequencing was performed on PBMCs or T cells enriched from blood (not recorded which). Written as DNA, the CDR3 is TGTGCCAGCAGCCGATACAGGGAACGTGAAAAACTGTTTTTT. Protein product: CASSRYREREKLFF.